This record concerns one TCR beta chain sequence. The target antigen is unknown. The data are from a study of Ad26.COV2.S vaccination and SARS-CoV-2 variants. Study-wide context: Recipients of Ad26.COV2.S got it intramuscularly, once or twice 56 days apart. Study conclusions and caveats: After vaccination, reports described spike-specific CD8+ and CD4+ T cell responses as showing substantial breadth. Placebo recipients and vaccine recipients were similar in non-spike TCR breadth.

Noted treatment: some 20 received Ad26.COV2.S at low or high dose, single or two shots; a few received placebo; per-sample allocation not given. Samples analyzed were those drawn on day 63 after the first vaccine or placebo injection. Whoever gave the sample was an adult aged 18-55 years in Boston. Assay: immunoSEQ multiplex PCR; the TCRdb copy retains only in-frame clones and omits some. The data contain about 250,000 clones, around nine tenths of them seen just once; the ten biggest clones take up under 3%. CDR3 length: 16 residues. The sequenced sample was peripheral blood, obtained in a trial of Ad26.COV2.S vaccine versus placebo. The chain links TRBV12-2 to TRBJ1-5; TRBD1, as called in the table, went unchecked against the DNA. TRBV12-2 is flagged as a pseudogene. The receptor comes from a person aged 18-65 years who received the Ad26.COV2.S COVID-19 vaccine or a placebo. CDR3 nucleotide sequence: TGTGCAAGTCGCTTGTCAACCGACAGGGGCGGACAGCCCCAGCATTTT. Translated, it gives CASRLSTDRGGQPQHF.